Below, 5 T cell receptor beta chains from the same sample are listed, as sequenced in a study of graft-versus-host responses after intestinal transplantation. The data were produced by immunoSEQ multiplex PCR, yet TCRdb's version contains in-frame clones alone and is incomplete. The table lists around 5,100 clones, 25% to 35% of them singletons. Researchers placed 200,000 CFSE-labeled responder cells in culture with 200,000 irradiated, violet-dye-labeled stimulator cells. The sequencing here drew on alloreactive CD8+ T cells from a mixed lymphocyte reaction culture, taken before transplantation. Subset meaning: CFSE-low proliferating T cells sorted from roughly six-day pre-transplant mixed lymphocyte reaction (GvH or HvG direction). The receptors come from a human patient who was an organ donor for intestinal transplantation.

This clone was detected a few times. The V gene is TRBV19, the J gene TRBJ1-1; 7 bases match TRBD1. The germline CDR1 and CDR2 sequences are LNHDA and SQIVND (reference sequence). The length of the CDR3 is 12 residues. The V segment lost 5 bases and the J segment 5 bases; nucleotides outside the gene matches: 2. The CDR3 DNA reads TGTGCCAGTAGTCAGGGGGTGACTGAAGCTTTCTTT. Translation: CASSQGVTEAFF.

The CDR3 is CASSQDLDRLYNEKLFF. DNA for the CDR3: TGTGCCAGCAGCCAAGATTTGGACAGGCTTTATAATGAAAAACTGTTTTTT. The chain combines TRBV4-2 with TRBJ1-4; the match to TRBD1 covers 7 bases. This CDR3 is built from 17 residues. In germline, CDR1 is LGHNA, CDR2 YNFKEQ. V was pared by 0 bases and J by 4 bases, with 8 bases of the junction left unmatched.

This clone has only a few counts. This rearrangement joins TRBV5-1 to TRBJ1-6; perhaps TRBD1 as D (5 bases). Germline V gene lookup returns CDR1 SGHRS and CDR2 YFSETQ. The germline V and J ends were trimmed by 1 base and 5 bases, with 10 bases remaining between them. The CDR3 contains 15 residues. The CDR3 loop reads CASSLYGGDNSPLHF. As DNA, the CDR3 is TGCGCCAGCAGCTTGTACGGGGGAGATAATTCACCCCTCCACTTT.

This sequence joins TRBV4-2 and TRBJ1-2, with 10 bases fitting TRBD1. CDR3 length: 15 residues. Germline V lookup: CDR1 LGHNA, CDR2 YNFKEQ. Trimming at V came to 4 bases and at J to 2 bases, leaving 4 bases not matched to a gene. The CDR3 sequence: CASSPDRGRNYGYTF. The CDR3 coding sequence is TGTGCCAGCAGCCCGGACAGGGGGAGAAACTATGGCTACACCTTC.

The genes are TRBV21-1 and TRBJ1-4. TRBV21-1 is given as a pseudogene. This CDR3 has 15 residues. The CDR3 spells CASSKFPATNEKLFF. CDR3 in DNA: TGTGCCAGCAGCAAATTTCCTGCAACTAATGAAAAACTGTTTTTT.